The source of this T cell receptor (beta chain) is a study of T cell repertoires in cytomegalovirus infection. Background on the study: CMV epitopes used comprised recently identified HLA-C-restricted ones and well-studied HLA-B-restricted ones. Public TCR beta signatures marked donors with CMV infection and the matching HLA.

TCRdb re-derived calls from the reads in MiXCR, one entry per CDR3 protein. The sample has tens of thousands of distinct CDR3 sequences; about 20% are singletons. This CDR3 comprises 16 residues. Germline CDR1 is MNHNS and CDR2 is SASEGT. The ends lost 6 bases at V and 0 bases at J; junction bases unmatched: 9. Study-wide findings and caveats: Ex vivo responses were dominated by HLA-C-restricted CMV-specific TCR beta clonotypes.

This clonotype was found a few times. Its antigen is still unknown. This chain uses TRBV6-1 with TRBJ2-7; 9 bases are shared with TRBD1. This sample comprised CD8+ T cells from cultured PBMCs, obtained from culture after CMV antigen stimulation. The TCR was taken from a human donor in good health (CMV status not recorded). Some clones in this sample may be carry-over from other donors' samples. The CDR3, as DNA: TGTGCCAGCAGGTTGTCCGGGACAGGGCCCTCCTACGAGCAGTACTTC. Amino acids: CASRLSGTGPSYEQYF.